The clone carrying this T cell receptor beta chain showed up just a few times. Its antigen is not identified. From the RT-PCR reads, TCRdb called clonotypes with MiXCR, one entry per CDR3 protein. The data contain a few hundred thousand distinct CDR3 sequences, 20% to 25% of them singletons. The V end lost 2 bases, the J end lost 3 bases, and 28 bases lay between the germline ends. The CDR3 length is 20 residues. Germline V gene data show CDR1 as SGHDN and CDR2 as FVKESK. The sample is drawn from a study of response to subunit inactivated influenza vaccine. Broader study findings: Authors proposed each seasonal influenza vaccination draws in few new T cells.

The receptor was isolated from a man aged 50-75 years who received an inactivated influenza vaccine. The specimen comprised PBMCs from blood, sampled around 22 months after vaccination. The chain recombines TRBV14 with TRBJ1-1, with D unresolved. For the CDR3, the DNA is TGTGCCAGCAGCCAAAAATGGCTCCTGGCAGATTATAAGATGGACACTGAAGCTTTCTTT. Translated, it gives CASSQKWLLADYKMDTEAFF.